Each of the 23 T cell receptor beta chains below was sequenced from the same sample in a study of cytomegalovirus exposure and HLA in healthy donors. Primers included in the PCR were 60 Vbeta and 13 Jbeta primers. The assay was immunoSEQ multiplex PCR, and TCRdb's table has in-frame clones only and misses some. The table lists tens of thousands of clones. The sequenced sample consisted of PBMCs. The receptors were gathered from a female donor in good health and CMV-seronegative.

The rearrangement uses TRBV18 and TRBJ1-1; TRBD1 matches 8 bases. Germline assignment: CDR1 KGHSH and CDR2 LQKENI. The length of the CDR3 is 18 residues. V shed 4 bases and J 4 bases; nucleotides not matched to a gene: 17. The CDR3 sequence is CASSRTGPGSGRSTEAFF. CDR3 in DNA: TGTGCCAGCTCACGGACAGGGCCAGGCTCGGGGAGGAGCACTGAAGCTTTCTTT.

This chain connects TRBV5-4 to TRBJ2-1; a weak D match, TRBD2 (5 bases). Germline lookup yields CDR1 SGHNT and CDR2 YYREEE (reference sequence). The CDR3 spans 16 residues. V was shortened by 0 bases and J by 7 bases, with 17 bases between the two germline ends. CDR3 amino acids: CASSLEGRESGNEQFF. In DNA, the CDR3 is TGTGCCAGCAGCTTGGAGGGTAGGGAGTCGGGGAATGAGCAGTTCTTC.

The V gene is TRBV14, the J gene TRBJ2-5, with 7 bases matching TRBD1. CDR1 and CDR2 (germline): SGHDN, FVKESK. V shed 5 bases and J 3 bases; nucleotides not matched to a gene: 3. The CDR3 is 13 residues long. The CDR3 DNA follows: TGTGCCAGCAGCAACAGGGGTGAAGAGACCCAGTACTTC. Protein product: CASSNRGEETQYF.

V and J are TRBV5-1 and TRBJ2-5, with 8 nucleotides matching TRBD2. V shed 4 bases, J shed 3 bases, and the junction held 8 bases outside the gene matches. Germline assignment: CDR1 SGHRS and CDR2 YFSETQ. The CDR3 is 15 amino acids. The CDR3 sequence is CASSRGLGDKETQYF. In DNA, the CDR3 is TGCGCCAGCAGCCGGGGACTAGGGGACAAAGAGACCCAGTACTTC.

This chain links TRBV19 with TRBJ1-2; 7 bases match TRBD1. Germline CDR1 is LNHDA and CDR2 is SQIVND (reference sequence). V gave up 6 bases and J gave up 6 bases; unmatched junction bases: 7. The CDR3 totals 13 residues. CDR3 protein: CASSGTVRNGYTF. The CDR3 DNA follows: TGTGCCAGTAGCGGGACAGTCAGAAATGGCTACACCTTC.

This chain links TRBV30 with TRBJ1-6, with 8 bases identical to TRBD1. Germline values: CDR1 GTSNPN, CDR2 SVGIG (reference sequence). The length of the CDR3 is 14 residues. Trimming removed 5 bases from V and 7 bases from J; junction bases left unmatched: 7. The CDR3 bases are TGTGCCTGGGGACAGGGTGTTCGGAATTCACCCCTCCACTTT. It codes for CAWGQGVRNSPLHF.

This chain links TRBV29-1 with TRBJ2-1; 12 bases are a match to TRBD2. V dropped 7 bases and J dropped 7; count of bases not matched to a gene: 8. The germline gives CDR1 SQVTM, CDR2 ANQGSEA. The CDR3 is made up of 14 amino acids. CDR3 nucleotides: TGCAGCGCTTCGACTAGCGGGAGTTCGAATGAGCAGTTCTTC. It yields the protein CSASTSGSSNEQFF.

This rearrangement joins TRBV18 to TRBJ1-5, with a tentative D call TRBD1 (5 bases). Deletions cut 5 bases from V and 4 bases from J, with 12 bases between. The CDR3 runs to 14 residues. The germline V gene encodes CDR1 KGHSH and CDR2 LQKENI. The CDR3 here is CASSGQGSNQPQHF. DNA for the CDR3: TGTGCCAGCTCAGGGCAGGGCTCTAATCAGCCCCAGCATTTT.

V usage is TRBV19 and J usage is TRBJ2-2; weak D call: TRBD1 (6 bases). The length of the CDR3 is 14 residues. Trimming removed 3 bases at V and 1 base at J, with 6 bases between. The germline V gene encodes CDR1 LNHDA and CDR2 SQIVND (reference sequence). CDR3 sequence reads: CASSIRGNTGELFF. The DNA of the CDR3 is TGTGCCAGTAGTATCAGGGGGAACACCGGGGAGCTGTTTTTT.

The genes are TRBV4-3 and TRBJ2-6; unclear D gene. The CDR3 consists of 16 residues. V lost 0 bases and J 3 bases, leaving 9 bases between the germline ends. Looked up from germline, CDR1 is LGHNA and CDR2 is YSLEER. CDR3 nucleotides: TGCGCCAGCAGCCAAGATTCAACTGGTGGGGCCAACGTCCTGACTTTC. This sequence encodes CASSQDSTGGANVLTF.

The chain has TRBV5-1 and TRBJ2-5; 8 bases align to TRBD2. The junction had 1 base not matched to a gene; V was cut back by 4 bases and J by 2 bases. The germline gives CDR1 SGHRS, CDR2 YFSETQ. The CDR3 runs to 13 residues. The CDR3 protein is CASSRGGQETQYF. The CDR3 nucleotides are TGCGCCAGCAGCCGGGGGGGACAAGAGACCCAGTACTTC.

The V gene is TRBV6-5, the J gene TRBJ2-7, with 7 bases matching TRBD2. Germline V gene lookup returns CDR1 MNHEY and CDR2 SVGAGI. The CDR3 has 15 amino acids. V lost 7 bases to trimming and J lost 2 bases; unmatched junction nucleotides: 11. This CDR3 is CASTRGLAETYEQYF. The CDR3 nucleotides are TGTGCCAGCACCCGAGGTCTAGCGGAAACCTACGAGCAGTACTTC.

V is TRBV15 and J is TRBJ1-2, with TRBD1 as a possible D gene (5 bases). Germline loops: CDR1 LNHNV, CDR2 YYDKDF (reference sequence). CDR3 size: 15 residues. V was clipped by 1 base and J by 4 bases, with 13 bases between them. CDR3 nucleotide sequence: TGTGCCACCAGCAGAGGATCACAGGACGGCTATGGCTACACCTTC. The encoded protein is CATSRGSQDGYGYTF.

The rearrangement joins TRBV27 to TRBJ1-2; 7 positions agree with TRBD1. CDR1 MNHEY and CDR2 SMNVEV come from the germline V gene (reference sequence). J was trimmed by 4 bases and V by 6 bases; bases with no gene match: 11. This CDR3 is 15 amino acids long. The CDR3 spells CASRPSQGGVYGYTF. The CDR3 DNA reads TGTGCCAGCAGGCCCTCCCAAGGGGGCGTCTATGGCTACACCTTC.

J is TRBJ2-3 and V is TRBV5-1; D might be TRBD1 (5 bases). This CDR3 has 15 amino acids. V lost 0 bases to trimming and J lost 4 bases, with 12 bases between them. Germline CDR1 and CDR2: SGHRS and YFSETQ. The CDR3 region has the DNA TGCGCCAGCAGCTTGGACAGGTCGGTTTCAGATACGCAGTATTTT. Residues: CASSLDRSVSDTQYF.

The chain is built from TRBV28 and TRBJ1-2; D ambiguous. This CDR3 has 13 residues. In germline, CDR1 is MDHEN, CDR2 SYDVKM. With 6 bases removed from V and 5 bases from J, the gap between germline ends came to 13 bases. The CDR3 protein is CASRPPTGYGYTF. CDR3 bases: TGTGCCAGCAGACCCCCTACGGGGTATGGCTACACCTTC.

The CDR3 is CASSQGRLSSYNEQFF. CDR3 coding DNA: TGCGCCAGCAGCCAAGGAAGACTAAGCTCCTACAATGAGCAGTTCTTC. The gene calls are TRBV4-3 and TRBJ2-1, with a possible D match to TRBD2 (5 bases). CDR3 size: 16 residues. Trimming took 1 base from V and 0 from J, leaving 10 bases between them. CDR1 and CDR2 from the germline V gene are LGHNA and YSLEER.

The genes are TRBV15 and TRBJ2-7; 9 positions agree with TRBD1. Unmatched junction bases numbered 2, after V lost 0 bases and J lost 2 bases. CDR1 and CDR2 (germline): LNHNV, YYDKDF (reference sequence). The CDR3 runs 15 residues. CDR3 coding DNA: TGTGCCACCAGCAGAGATACAGGGGGCGCCTACGAGCAGTACTTC. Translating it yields CATSRDTGGAYEQYF.

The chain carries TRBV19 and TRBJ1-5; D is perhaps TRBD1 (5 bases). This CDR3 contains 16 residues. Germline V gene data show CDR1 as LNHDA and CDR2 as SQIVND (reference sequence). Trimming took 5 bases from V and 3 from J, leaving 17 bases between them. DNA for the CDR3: TGTGCCAGTAGTGCACACACAGGAAGCCACAATCAGCCCCAGCATTTT. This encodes CASSAHTGSHNQPQHF.

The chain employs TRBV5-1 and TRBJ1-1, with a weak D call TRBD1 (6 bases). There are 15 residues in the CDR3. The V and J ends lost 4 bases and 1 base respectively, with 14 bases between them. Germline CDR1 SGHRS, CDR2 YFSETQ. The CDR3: CASSAVPGQNTEAFF. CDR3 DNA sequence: TGCGCCAGCAGCGCTGTACCGGGACAGAACACTGAAGCTTTCTTT. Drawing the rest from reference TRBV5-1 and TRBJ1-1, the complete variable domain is KAGVTQTPRYLIKTRGQQVTLSCSPISGHRSVSWYQQTPGQGLQFLFEYFSETQRNKGNFPGRFSGRQFSNSRSEMNVSTLELGDSALYLCASSAVPGQNTEAFFGQGTRLTVV.

The CDR3 DNA sequence: TGCGCCAGCAGCCATCTCACCGGGGGTGAGGGGAACACCATATATTTT. It encodes CASSHLTGGEGNTIYF. The gene calls are TRBV4-3 and TRBJ1-3, with a tentative D call TRBD1 (5 bases). The V end lost 3 bases, the J end lost 7 bases, and 19 bases lay between the germline ends. Germline V gene lookup returns CDR1 LGHNA and CDR2 YSLEER. This CDR3 spans 16 amino acids.

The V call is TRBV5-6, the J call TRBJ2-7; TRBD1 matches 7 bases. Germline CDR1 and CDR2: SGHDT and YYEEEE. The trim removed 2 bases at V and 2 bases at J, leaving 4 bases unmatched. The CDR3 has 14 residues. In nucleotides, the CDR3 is TGTGCCAGCAGCTTAAGGGGGCCCCCCTACGAGCAGTACTTC. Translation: CASSLRGPPYEQYF. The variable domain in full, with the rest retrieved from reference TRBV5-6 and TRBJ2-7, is DAGVTQSPTHLIKTRGQQVTLRCSPKSGHDTVSWYQQALGQGPQFIFQYYEEEERQRGNFPDRFSGHQFPNYSSELNVNALLLGDSALYLCASSLRGPPYEQYFGPGTRLTVT.

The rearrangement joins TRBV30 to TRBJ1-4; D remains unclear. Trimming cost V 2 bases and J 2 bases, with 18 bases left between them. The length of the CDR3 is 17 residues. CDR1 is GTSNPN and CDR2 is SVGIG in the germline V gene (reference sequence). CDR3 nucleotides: TGTGCCTGGAGTCCGTCAGCGGGTTTTACGACTAATGAAAAACTGTTTTTT. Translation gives CAWSPSAGFTTNEKLFF.